Below are 5 T cell receptor beta chains sequenced from a single sample in a study of blood T cell repertoires in COVID-19. The data were produced by immunoSEQ multiplex PCR, yet TCRdb's version contains in-frame clones alone and is incomplete. The table includes fewer than 350,000 clones, more than 80% detected once. The specimen was PBMCs or T cells enriched from blood (not recorded which). Receptors originate from a woman aged 25 to 39 with acute COVID-19.

V and J are TRBV28 and TRBJ1-5; 11 nucleotides align to TRBD1. The CDR3 is made up of 18 amino acids. V gave up 1 base and J gave up 2 bases; unmatched junction bases: 7. Germline V CDR1 and CDR2: MDHEN, SYDVKM. The CDR3 protein is CASSLSGTGGPGNQPQHF. For the CDR3, the DNA is TGTGCCAGCAGTTTATCGGGGACAGGGGGTCCCGGCAATCAGCCCCAGCATTTT.

The gene calls are TRBV28 and TRBJ2-1; 9 positions agree with TRBD1. Germline values: CDR1 MDHEN, CDR2 SYDVKM. The V gene end was trimmed by 4 bases and the J gene end by 3 bases; junction bases not matched to a gene: 16. The CDR3 extends over 19 amino acids. The CDR3 DNA sequence: TGTGCCAGCAGTTCGGGACAGGGACTATTTCGGGAGTTCTACAATGAGCAGTTCTTC. Amino acid sequence: CASSSGQGLFREFYNEQFF.

CDR3 protein: CASSTRQGVRTGELFF. CDR3 in DNA: TGTGCCAGTAGTACAAGACAGGGGGTTAGAACCGGGGAGCTGTTTTTT. This rearrangement joins TRBV19 to TRBJ2-2; 9 bases are a match to TRBD1. The V segment lost 4 bases and the J segment 5 bases; nucleotides outside the gene matches: 8. This CDR3 has 16 residues. Germline CDR1 is LNHDA and CDR2 is SQIVND (reference sequence).

In DNA, the CDR3 is TGTGCCAGCAGCCAAATACTAGCGGGTGGCGAGACCCAGTACTTC. Translating gives CASSQILAGGETQYF. This sequence joins TRBV14 and TRBJ2-5, with TRBD2 identical over 9 bases. This CDR3 is built from 15 residues. The V and J ends lost 2 bases and 5 bases, in that order; junction bases with no gene match: 6. Germline values: CDR1 SGHDN, CDR2 FVKESK.

This clone showed up just once. The genes are TRBV4-3 and TRBJ2-2; D is ambiguous. The CDR3 contains 14 residues. Trimming cost V 6 bases and J 1 base, with 9 bases left between them. Germline V gives CDR1 LGHNA, CDR2 YSLEER. The CDR3 region is CASSQSRNTGELFF. The CDR3 coding sequence is TGCGCCAGCAGTCAGTCCAGGAACACCGGGGAGCTGTTTTTT.